A selection of T cell receptor beta chains follows, all from one sample in a study of blood T cell repertoires in COVID-19. TCRdb's copy holds only in-frame clones and misses some; the assay was immunoSEQ multiplex PCR. The top ten clones hold over 2% of a sample with around 290,000 clones, roughly 92% of them seen once. The sample comprised peripheral blood. The receptors shown here come from a woman aged 25-40 years with COVID-19, enrolled during active disease. Each CDR3 is given with its conserved first and last residue. A D gene is named only where the DNA matches it firmly. Where a row states a size, it is once, few, many or the class of an expanded clone; other rows omit it.

TRBJ1-6	TRBV25-1	.	.	CASSEYFVGLGANSPLHF	TGTGCCAGCAGTGAATATTTTGTGGGGCTGGGGGCTAATTCACCCCTCCACTTT
TRBJ1-3	TRBV7-6	.	.	CASSLYTPTTGLGNTIYF	TGTGCCAGCAGCTTATATACCCCCACCACGGGGTTGGGAAACACCATATATTTT
TRBJ2-3	TRBV29-1	TRBD2	.	CSVEDLGLAGLTDTQYF	TGCAGCGTTGAAGATCTTGGACTAGCGGGGCTCACAGATACGCAGTATTTT
TRBJ2-1	TRBV9	.	.	CASSPRRVDNEQFF	TGTGCCAGCAGCCCGCGTCGAGTCGACAATGAGCAGTTCTTC
TRBJ2-2	TRBV30	.	few	CACRGQLANTGELFF	TGTGCCTGCCGCGGGCAGCTAGCGAACACCGGGGAGCTGTTTTTT
TRBJ2-7	TRBV6-5	.	.	CASRDDDYEAYEQYF	TGTGCCAGCAGGGATGATGACTACGAAGCCTACGAGCAGTACTTC
TRBJ1-2	TRBV5-4	.	.	CASSPRRVKGYTF	TGTGCCAGCAGCCCCCGACGGGTTAAAGGCTACACCTTC
TRBJ2-1	TRBV19	.	.	CASSITGAYNEQFF	TGTGCCAGTAGTATAACGGGAGCCTACAATGAGCAGTTCTTC
TRBJ2-7	TRBV27	TRBD2	.	CASSLIAGGPAAREQYF	TGTGCCAGCAGTTTGATAGCGGGAGGGCCTGCGGCGCGCGAGCAGTACTTC
TRBJ2-3	TRBV19	.	.	CASSIFLGVTDTQYF	TGTGCCAGTAGTATTTTCCTGGGAGTCACAGATACGCAGTATTTT
TRBJ1-1	TRBV11-1	TRBD1	once	CASSTRQGNTEAFF	TGTGCCAGCAGCACTAGACAGGGAAATACTGAAGCTTTCTTT
TRBJ1-2	TRBV7-2	TRBD1	.	CASSTGTGVEGYTF	TGTGCCAGCAGCACCGGGACAGGGGTAGAGGGCTACACCTTC
TRBJ2-7	TRBV14	TRBD1	once	CASSQSTGSSYEQYF	TGTGCCAGCAGCCAGTCGACAGGGAGCTCCTACGAGCAGTACTTC
TRBJ1-1	TRBV5-1	.	.	CASSLTPTANTEAFF	TGCGCCAGCAGCCTCACACCTACAGCGAACACTGAAGCTTTCTTT
TRBJ2-3	TRBV5-5	.	.	CASSFSSSSTDTQYF	TGTGCCAGCAGCTTTAGTAGCTCTAGCACAGATACGCAGTATTTT
TRBJ2-2	TRBV19	TRBD1	once	CASSWGDRGHGELFF	TGTGCCAGTAGTTGGGGAGACAGGGGACACGGGGAGCTGTTTTTT
TRBJ1-5	TRBV4-2	.	.	CASSQVAVNQPQHF	TGTGCCAGCAGCCAAGTGGCGGTCAATCAGCCCCAGCATTTT
TRBJ1-5	TRBV28	.	.	CASRPRSQGPQPQHF	TGTGCCAGCAGGCCCAGATCACAGGGACCTCAGCCCCAGCATTTT
TRBJ2-5	TRBV11-3	.	.	CASSLGWRQGGGETQYF	TGTGCCAGCAGCTTAGGATGGAGGCAGGGCGGAGGGGAGACCCAGTACTTC
TRBJ1-2	TRBV6-5	.	.	CASSYSGGGYTF	TGTGCCAGCAGTTACTCGGGGGGTGGCTACACCTTC
TRBJ1-2	TRBV5-1	TRBD1	.	CASSFEGQGGGYTF	TGCGCCAGCAGCTTCGAGGGACAGGGGGGCGGCTACACCTTC
TRBJ2-7	TRBV5-4	TRBD2	.	CASSFRGGQDYEQYF	TGTGCCAGCAGCTTCCGGGGGGGACAAGATTACGAGCAGTACTTC
TRBJ1-1	TRBV6-5	.	once	CASRWTHDTEAFF	TGTGCCAGCAGGTGGACACACGACACTGAAGCTTTCTTT
TRBJ2-7	TRBV10-3	TRBD2	.	CAISETSAIFYEQYF	TGTGCCATCAGTGAAACTAGCGCAATCTTCTACGAGCAGTACTTC
TRBJ1-1	TRBV19	TRBD1	once	CASSSSRGRLVLNTEAFF	TGTGCCAGTAGTTCCAGCAGGGGGCGACTAGTCCTGAACACTGAAGCTTTCTTT
TRBJ1-4	TRBV29-1	TRBD1	.	CSVTGGAGEKLFF	TGCAGCGTTACAGGGGGCGCGGGTGAAAAACTGTTTTTT
TRBJ2-3	TRBV15	.	.	CATSRDSSTDTQYF	TGTGCCACCAGCAGAGATTCTAGCACAGATACGCAGTATTTT
TRBJ2-7	TRBV13	.	.	CASSVNSGLYEQYF	TGTGCCAGCAGCGTTAACAGCGGACTCTACGAGCAGTACTTC
TRBJ2-1	TRBV29-1	.	.	CSGGLTFYNEQFF	TGCAGCGGGGGACTCACTTTCTACAATGAGCAGTTCTTC
TRBJ2-7	TRBV28	TRBD1	.	CASDSVGTGSSYEQYF	TGTGCCAGCGATTCGGTAGGGACAGGGAGCTCCTACGAGCAGTACTTC
TRBJ2-3	TRBV2	.	.	CASRFLGGGDTQYF	TGTGCCAGCAGATTTTTGGGTGGAGGAGATACGCAGTATTTT
TRBJ2-2	TRBV18	.	.	CASSPTTANTGELFF	TGTGCCAGCTCACCAACAACAGCGAACACCGGGGAGCTGTTTTTT
TRBJ2-5	TRBV5-4	.	.	CASSFDGGRGETQYF	TGTGCCAGCAGCTTCGACGGGGGGCGTGGAGAGACCCAGTACTTC
TRBJ1-4	TRBV6-1	.	.	CASSDTATNEKLFF	TGTGCCAGCAGTGATACAGCTACTAATGAAAAACTGTTTTTT
TRBJ1-1	TRBV5-4	.	.	CASSLVRGRNTEAFF	TGTGCCAGCAGCTTGGTTCGGGGGAGGAACACTGAAGCTTTCTTT
TRBJ2-1	TRBV30	.	.	CAWSRTGTNEQFF	TGTGCCTGGAGCAGGACTGGAACTAATGAGCAGTTCTTC
TRBJ2-7	TRBV19	.	.	CASSITTGAYEQYF	TGTGCCAGTAGTATCACGACAGGAGCCTACGAGCAGTACTTC
TRBJ2-7	TRBV3-1/TRBV3-2	.	few	CASSQGAPHSYEQYF	TGTGCCAGCAGCCAAGGCGCTCCGCACTCCTACGAGCAGTACTTC
TRBJ2-3	TRBV30	TRBD2	.	CAWSPTSPSTDTQYF	TGTGCCTGGAGTCCGACTAGCCCTAGCACAGATACGCAGTATTTT
TRBJ1-2	TRBV4-2	.	.	CASSQVLGQTNYGYTF	TGTGCCAGCAGCCAAGTTCTTGGACAGACTAACTATGGCTACACCTTC
TRBJ1-3	TRBV3-1/TRBV3-2	.	.	CASRDSLSGNTIYF	TGTGCCAGCAGAGACAGCCTCTCTGGAAACACCATATATTTT